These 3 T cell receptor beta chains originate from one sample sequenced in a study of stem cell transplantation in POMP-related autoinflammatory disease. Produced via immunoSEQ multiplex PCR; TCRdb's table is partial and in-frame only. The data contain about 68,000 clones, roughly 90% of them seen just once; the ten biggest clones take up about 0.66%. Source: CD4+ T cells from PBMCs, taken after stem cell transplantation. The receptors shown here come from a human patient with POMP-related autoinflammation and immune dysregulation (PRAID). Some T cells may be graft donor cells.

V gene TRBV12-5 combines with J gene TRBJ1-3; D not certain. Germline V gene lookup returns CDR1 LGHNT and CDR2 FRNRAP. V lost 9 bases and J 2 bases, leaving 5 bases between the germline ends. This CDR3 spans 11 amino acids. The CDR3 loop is CARNPGNTIYF. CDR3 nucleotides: TGTGCTAGGAACCCTGGAAACACCATATATTTT. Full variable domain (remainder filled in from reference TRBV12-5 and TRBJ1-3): DARVTQTPRHKVTEMGQEVTMRCQPILGHNTVFWYRQTMMQGLELLAYFRNRAPLDDSGMPKDRFSAEMPDATLATLKIQPSEPRDSAVYFCARNPGNTIYFGEGSWLTVV.

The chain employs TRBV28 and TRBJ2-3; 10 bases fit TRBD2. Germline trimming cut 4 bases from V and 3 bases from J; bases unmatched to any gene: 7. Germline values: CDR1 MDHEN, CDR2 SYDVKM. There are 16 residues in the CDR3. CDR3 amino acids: CASSSPSSGSTDTQYF. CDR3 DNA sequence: TGTGCCAGCAGTTCTCCGTCTAGCGGGAGTACAGATACGCAGTATTTT.

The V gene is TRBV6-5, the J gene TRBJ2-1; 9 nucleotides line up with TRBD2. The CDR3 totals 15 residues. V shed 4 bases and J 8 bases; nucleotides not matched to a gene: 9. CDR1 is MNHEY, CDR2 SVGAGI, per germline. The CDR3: CASSSLAGDIYEQFF. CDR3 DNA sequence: TGTGCCAGCAGTTCGTTAGCGGGAGATATTTATGAGCAGTTCTTC.